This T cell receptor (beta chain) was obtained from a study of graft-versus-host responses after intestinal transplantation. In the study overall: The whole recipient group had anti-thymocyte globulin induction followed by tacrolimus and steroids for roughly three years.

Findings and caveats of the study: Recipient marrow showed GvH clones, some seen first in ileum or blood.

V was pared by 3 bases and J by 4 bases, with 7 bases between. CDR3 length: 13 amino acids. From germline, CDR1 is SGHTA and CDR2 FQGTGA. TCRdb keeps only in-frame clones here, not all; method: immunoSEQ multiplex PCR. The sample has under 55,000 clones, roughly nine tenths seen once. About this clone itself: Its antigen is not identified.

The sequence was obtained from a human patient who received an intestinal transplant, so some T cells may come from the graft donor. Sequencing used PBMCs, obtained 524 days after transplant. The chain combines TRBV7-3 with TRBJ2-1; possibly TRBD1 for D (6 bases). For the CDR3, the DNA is TGTGCCAGCAGCTTCGGACAGTACAATGAGCAGTTCTTC. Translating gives CASSFGQYNEQFF.